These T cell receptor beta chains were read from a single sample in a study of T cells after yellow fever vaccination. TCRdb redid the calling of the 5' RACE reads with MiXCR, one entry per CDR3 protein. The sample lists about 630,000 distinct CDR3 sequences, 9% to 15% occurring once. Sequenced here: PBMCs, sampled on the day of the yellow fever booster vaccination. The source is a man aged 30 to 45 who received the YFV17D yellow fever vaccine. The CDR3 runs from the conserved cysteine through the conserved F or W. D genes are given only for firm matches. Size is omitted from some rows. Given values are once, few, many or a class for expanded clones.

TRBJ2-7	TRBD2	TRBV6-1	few	TGTGCCAGCAGCACTACTGGGGGGCGGGAGGGCTCCTACGAGCAGTACTTC	CASSTTGGREGSYEQYF
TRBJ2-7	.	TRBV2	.	TGTGCCAGCAGTGATGGGGGGCGCGCGGGCGAGCAGTACTTC	CASSDGGRAGEQYF
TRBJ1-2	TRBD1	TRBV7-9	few	TGTGCCAGCAGCTCAGTAACAGGGGCCACAGGCTATGGCTACACCTTC	CASSSVTGATGYGYTF
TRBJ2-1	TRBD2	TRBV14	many	TGTGCCAGCAGCCAAACAGCGGGATCCTACAATGAGCAGTTCTTC	CASSQTAGSYNEQFF
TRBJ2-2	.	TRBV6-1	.	TGTGCCAGCAGGGAGGGCACGTGGTCCACCGGGGATCTGTTTTTT	CASREGTWSTGDLFF
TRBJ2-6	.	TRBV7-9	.	TGTGCCAGCGGAGGCGGGACAGGGGCCAACGTCCTGACTTTC	CASGGGTGANVLTF
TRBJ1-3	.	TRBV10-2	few	TGCGCCAGCAGTGAGTCGATATGGGACTCTGGAAACACCATATATTTT	CASSESIWDSGNTIYF
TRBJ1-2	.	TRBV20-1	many	TGCAGTGCTAGAGAGGACAGAAACTATGGCTACACCTTC	CSAREDRNYGYTF
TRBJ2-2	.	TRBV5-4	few	TGTGCCAGCAGTTATTCCCGGGACTCCCCTCGAGGGACCGGGGAGCTGTTTTTT	CASSYSRDSPRGTGELFF
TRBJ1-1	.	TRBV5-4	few	TGTGCCAGCAGCTTGCGTGCGGGGGGGAAGGAAGCTTTCTTT	CASSLRAGGKEAFF
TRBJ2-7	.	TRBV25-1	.	TGTGCCAGCAGTGATTTGGCTGGGGAGCAGTACTTC	CASSDLAGEQYF
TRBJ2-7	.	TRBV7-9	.	TGTGCCAGCAGCAAAGGGTACGGGCCGCCCTACGAGCAGTACTTC	CASSKGYGPPYEQYF